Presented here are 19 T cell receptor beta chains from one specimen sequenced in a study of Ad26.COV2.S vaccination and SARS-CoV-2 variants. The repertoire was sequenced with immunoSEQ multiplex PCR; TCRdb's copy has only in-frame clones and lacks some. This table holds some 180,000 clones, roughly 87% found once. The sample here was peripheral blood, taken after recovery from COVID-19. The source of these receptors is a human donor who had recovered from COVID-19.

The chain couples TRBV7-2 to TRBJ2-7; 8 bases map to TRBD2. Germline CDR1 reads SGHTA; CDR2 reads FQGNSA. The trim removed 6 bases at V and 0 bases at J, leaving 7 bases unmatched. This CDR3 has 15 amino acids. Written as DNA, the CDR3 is TGTGCCAGCAGACCCAGCGGGGGTAGCTCCTACGAGCAGTACTTC. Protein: CASRPSGGSSYEQYF.

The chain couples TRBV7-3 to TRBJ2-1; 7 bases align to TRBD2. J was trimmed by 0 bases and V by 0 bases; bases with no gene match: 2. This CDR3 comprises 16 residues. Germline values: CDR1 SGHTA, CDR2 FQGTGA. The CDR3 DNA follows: TGTGCCAGCAGCTTAACGGGCGGGAGCTCCTACAATGAGCAGTTCTTC. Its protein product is CASSLTGGSSYNEQFF.

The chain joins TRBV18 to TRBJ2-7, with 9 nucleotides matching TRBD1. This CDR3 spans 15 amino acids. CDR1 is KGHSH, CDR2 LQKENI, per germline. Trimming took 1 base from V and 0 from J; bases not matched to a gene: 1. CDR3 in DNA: TGTGCCAGCTCACCACAGGGACAGGGCTCCTACGAGCAGTACTTC. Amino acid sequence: CASSPQGQGSYEQYF. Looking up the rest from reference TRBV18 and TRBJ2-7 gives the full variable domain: NAGVMQNPRHLVRRRGQEARLRCSPMKGHSHVYWYRQLPEEGLKFMVYLQKENIIDESGMPKERFSAEFPKEGPSILRIQQVVRGDSAAYFCASSPQGQGSYEQYFGPGTRLTVT.

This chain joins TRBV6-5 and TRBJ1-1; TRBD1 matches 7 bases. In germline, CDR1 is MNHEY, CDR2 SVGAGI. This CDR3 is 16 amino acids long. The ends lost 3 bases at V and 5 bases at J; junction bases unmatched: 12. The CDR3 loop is CASSYHEQGSGTEAFF. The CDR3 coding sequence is TGTGCCAGCAGTTATCATGAACAGGGGTCCGGGACTGAAGCTTTCTTT.

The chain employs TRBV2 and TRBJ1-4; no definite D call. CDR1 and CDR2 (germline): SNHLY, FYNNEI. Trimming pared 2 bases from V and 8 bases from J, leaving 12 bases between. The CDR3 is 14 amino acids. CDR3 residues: CASSEIGLREKLFF. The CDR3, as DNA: TGTGCCAGCAGTGAAATTGGGTTGCGGGAAAAACTGTTTTTT.

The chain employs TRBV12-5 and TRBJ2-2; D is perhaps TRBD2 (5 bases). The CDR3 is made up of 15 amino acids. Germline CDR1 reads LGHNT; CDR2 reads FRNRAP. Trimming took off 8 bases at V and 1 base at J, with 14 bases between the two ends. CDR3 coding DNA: TGTGCTAGTCTCCGGGGTGCGGGGAACACCGGGGAGCTGTTTTTT. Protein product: CASLRGAGNTGELFF. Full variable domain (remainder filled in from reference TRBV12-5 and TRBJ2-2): DARVTQTPRHKVTEMGQEVTMRCQPILGHNTVFWYRQTMMQGLELLAYFRNRAPLDDSGMPKDRFSAEMPDATLATLKIQPSEPRDSAVYFCASLRGAGNTGELFFGEGSRLTVL.

CDR3: CASSADGPSNEKLFF. CDR3 bases: TGTGCCAGCAGCGCGGACGGTCCTTCTAATGAAAAACTGTTTTTT. The chain carries TRBV6-5 and TRBJ1-4, with D uncertain. Germline-derived CDR1 and CDR2 are MNHEY and SVGAGI. The germline V and J ends were trimmed by 6 bases and 3 bases, with 14 bases remaining between them. The CDR3 runs 15 residues.

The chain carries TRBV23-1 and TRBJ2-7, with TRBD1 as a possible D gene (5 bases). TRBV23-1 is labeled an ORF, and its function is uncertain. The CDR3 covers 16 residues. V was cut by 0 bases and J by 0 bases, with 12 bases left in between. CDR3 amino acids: CASSQSYRCSSYEQYF. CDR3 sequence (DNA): TGCGCCAGCAGTCAATCGTACAGGTGTAGCTCCTACGAGCAGTACTTC.

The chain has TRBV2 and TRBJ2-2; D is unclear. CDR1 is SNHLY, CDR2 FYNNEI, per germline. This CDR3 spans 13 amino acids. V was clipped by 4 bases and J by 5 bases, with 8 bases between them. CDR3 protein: CASSGYMTGELFF. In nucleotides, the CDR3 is TGTGCCAGCAGTGGATATATGACCGGGGAGCTGTTTTTT.

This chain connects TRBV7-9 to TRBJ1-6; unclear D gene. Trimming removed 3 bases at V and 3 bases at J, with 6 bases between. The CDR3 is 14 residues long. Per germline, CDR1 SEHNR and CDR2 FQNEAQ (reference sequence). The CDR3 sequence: CASSLVVYNSPLHF. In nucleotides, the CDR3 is TGTGCCAGCAGCTTGGTAGTCTATAATTCACCCCTCCACTTT.

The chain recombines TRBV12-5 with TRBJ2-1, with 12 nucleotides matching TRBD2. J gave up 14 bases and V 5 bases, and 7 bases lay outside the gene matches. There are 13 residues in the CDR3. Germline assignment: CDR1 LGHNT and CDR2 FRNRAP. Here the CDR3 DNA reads TGTGCTAGTGGTGCCGGACTAGCGGGAAGTAAGTTCTTC. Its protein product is CASGAGLAGSKFF.

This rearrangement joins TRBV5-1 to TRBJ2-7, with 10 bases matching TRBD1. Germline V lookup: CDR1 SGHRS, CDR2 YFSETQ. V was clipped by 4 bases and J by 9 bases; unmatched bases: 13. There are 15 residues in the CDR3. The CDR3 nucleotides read TGCGCCAGCAGCGCTTCCGGGACAGGGGTGGTTGGGCAGTACTTC. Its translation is CASSASGTGVVGQYF.

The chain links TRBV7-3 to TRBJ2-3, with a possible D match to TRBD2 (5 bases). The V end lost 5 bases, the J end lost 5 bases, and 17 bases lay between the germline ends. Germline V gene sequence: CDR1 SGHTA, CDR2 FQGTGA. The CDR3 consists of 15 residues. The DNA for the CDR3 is TGTGCCAGCAGCCCTAGCCGGCCGGGTATAGATACGCAGTATTTT. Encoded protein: CASSPSRPGIDTQYF.

CDR3 sequence: CASSLRVAGGLYNEQFF. For the CDR3, the DNA is TGTGCCAGCAGCTTAAGAGTGGCGGGAGGTCTCTACAATGAGCAGTTCTTC. This sequence joins TRBV7-9 and TRBJ2-1, with TRBD2 identical over 8 bases. Germline V gene lookup returns CDR1 SEHNR and CDR2 FQNEAQ (reference sequence). The CDR3 is 17 amino acids. The junction had 9 bases not matched to a gene; V was cut back by 2 bases and J by 3 bases.

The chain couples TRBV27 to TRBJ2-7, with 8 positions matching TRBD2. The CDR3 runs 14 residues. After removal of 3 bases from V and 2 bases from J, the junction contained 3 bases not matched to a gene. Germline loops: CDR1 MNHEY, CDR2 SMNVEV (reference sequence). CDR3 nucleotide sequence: TGTGCCAGCAGTTTGAAGCGGGGGCCCTACGAGCAGTACTTC. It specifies CASSLKRGPYEQYF.

The CDR3 sequence: CSARIGNGYTF. As DNA, the CDR3 is TGCAGTGCTAGGATCGGGAATGGCTACACCTTC. The chain is built from TRBV20-1 and TRBJ1-2; D unclear. Germline CDR1 is DFQATT and CDR2 is SNEGSKA (reference sequence). Trimming removed 3 bases from V and 6 bases from J, with 8 bases in between. CDR3 length: 11 amino acids.

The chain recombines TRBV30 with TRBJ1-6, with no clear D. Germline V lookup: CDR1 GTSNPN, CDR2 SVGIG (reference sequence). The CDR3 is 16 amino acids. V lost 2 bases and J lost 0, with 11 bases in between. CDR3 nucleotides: TGTGCCTGGAGTTTCGACCCGAGCTCCTATAATTCACCCCTCCACTTT. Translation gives CAWSFDPSSYNSPLHF. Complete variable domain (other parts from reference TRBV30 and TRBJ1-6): SQTIHQWPATLVQPVGSPLSLECTVEGTSNPNLYWYRQAAGRGLQLLFYSVGIGQISSEVPQNLSASRPQDRQFILSSKKLLLSDSGFYLCAWSFDPSSYNSPLHFGNGTRLTVT.

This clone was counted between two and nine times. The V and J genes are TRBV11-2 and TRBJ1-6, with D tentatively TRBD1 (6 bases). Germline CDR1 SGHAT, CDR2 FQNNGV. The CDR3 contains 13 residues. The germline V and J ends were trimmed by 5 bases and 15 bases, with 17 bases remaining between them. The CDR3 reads CASSPPHRVHLHF. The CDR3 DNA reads TGTGCCAGCAGCCCCCCCCACAGGGTTCACCTCCACTTT.

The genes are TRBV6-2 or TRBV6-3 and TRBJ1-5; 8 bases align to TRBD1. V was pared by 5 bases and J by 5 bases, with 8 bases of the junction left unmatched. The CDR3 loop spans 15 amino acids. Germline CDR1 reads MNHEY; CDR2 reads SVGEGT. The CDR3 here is CASSAPTGVHQPQHF. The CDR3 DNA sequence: TGTGCCAGCAGTGCCCCGACAGGGGTCCATCAGCCCCAGCATTTT.